This TCR beta chain was identified in a study of T cells after yellow fever vaccination. Whole-study results and caveats: Most primary-vaccination clones reappeared after the booster (about 97% CD4, roughly 90% CD8). Across the CD4 and CD8 compartments, a small share of clonotypes was present in both. It was a weaker secondary response, yet one that peaked faster, at day 5 versus 15.

Comment on this clonotype: What it recognizes is unknown. The conserved closing phenylalanine or tryptophan is absent in this CDR3, likely reflecting a read error.

The authors made TCR cDNA by 5'RACE template switching, adding a universal primer site and UMIs. TCRdb processed the 5' RACE reads anew with MiXCR; each CDR3 protein has one entry. The table includes almost 600,000 distinct CDR3 sequences, approximately 13% detected once. CDR3 length equals 13 residues. Germline V gene sequence: CDR1 SGHAT, CDR2 FQNNGV. Losses at the gene ends were 7 bases for V and 2 bases for J; bases not matched to a gene: 3. The sequenced sample was PBMCs, obtained on the day of the yellow fever booster vaccination. J is TRBJ2-7 and V is TRBV11-2, with 9 bases fitting TRBD2. The sequence derives from a man aged 30-40 years who received the YFV17D yellow fever vaccine. The CDR3, as DNA: TGTGCCAGCAAGACTAGCGGAACCTACGAGCAGTACTAC. It is translated as CASKTSGTYEQYY.